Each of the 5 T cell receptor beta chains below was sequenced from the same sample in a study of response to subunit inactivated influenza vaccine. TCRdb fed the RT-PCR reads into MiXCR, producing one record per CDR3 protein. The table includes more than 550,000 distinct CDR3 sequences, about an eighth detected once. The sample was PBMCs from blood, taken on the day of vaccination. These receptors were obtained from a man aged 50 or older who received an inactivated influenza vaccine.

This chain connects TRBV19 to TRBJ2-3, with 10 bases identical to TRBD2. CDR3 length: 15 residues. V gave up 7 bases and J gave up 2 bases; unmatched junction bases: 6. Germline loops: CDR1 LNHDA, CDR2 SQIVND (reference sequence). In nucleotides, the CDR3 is TGTGCCAGTACCTCTAGCGGGGGTCACACAGATACGCAGTATTTT. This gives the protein CASTSSGGHTDTQYF.

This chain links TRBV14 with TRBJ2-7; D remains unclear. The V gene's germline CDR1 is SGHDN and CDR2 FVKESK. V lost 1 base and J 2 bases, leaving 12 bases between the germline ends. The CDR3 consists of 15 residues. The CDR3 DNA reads TGTGCCAGCAGCCAAGTAAAGGGTTTTACCTACGAGCAGTACTTC. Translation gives CASSQVKGFTYEQYF. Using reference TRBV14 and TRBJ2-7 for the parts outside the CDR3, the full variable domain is EAGVTQFPSHSVIEKGQTVTLRCDPISGHDNLYWYRRVMGKEIKFLLHFVKESKQDESGMPNNRFLAERTGGTYSTLKVQPAELEDSGVYFCASSQVKGFTYEQYFGPGTRLTVT.

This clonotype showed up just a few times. CDR3 sequence: CASSLRDSGEKLFF. Written as DNA, the CDR3 is TGCGCCAGCAGCTTGCGGGACAGTGGGGAAAAACTGTTTTTT. This rearrangement joins TRBV5-1 to TRBJ1-4; the match to TRBD1 covers 7 bases. The CDR3 has 14 residues. Germline V gene data show CDR1 as SGHRS and CDR2 as YFSETQ. The junction had 5 bases not matched to a gene; V was cut back by 1 base and J by 8 bases.

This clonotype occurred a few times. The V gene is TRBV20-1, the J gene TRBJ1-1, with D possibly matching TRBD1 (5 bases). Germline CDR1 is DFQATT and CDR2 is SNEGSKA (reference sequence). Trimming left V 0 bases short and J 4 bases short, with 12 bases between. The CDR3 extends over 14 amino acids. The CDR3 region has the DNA TGCAGTGCTAGAGATGGGGCAGGGAGCACTGAAGCTTTCTTT. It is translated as CSARDGAGSTEAFF.

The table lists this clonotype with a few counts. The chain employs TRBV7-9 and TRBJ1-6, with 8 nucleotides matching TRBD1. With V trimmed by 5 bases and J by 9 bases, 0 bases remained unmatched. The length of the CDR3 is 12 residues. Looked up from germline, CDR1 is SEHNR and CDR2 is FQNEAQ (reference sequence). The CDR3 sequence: CASSDRGSPLHF. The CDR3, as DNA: TGTGCCAGCAGCGACAGGGGTTCACCCCTCCACTTT.